Detailed here is one T cell receptor beta chain. The data stem from a study of shared clonotypes between healthy human individuals. Some clones are missing from TCRdb's copy, which holds only in-frame ones; the method was immunoSEQ multiplex PCR. Of about 680,000 clones listed, roughly 73% are singletons. Germline V CDR1 and CDR2: SGDLS, YYNGEE. The CDR3 extends over 16 amino acids. The V segment lost 0 bases and the J segment 4 bases; nucleotides outside the gene matches: 5. The sample was memory CD4+ T cells sorted from blood. Subset described: CD45RA-negative fraction. The clonotype comes from a woman in her 30s in good health. This rearrangement joins TRBV9 to TRBJ2-1, with TRBD2 identical over 9 bases. The DNA of the CDR3 is TGTGCCAGCAGCGTAGTAACTAGCGGGTTGTACAATGAGCAGTTCTTC. This sequence encodes CASSVVTSGLYNEQFF. Supplemented by reference TRBV9 and TRBJ2-1, the full variable domain reads DSGVTQTPKHLITATGQRVTLRCSPRSGDLSVYWYQQSLDQGLQFLIQYYNGEERAKGNILERFSAQQFPDLHSELNLSSLELGDSALYFCASSVVTSGLYNEQFFGPGTRLTVL.